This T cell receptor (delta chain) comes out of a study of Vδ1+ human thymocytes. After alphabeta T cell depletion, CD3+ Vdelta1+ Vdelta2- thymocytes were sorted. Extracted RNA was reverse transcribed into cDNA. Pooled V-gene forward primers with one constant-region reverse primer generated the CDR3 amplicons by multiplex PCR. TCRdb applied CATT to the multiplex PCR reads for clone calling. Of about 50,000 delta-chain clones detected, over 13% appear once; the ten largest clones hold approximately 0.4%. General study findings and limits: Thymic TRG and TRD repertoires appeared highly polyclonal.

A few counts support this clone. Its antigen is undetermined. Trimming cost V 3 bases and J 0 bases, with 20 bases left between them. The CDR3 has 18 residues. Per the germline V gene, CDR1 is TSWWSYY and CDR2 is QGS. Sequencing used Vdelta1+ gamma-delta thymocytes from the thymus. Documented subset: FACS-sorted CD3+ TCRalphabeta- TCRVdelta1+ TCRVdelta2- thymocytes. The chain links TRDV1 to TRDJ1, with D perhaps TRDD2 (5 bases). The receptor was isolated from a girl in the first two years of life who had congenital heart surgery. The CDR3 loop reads CALGEDPTNPPYTDKLIF. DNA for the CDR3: TGTGCTCTTGGGGAGGACCCTACAAATCCTCCGTACACCGATAAACTCATCTTT.